The rows below give T cell receptor beta chains drawn from one sample of a study of OX40 agonist ivuxolimab in advanced cancers. TCRdb keeps only in-frame clones here, not all; method: immunoSEQ multiplex PCR. The table records more than 80,000 clones, about 88% of them present only once. The material sequenced was CD4+ or CD8+ T cells sorted from blood, taken in a trial of the OX40 agonist ivuxolimab. The receptor source for this set is an adult with an advanced solid tumor such as melanoma, head and neck, liver or kidney cancer. The CDR3 runs from the conserved cysteine through the conserved F or W. Each record gives: D gene, V gene, J gene, clone size, CDR3 DNA, CDR3 protein. The D gene is left open where the match is weak. Clone size is shown for a subset of rows, as once, few, many or a class of expanded clone.

D: NA; V: TRBV29-1; J: TRBJ2-3; size: NA; DNA: TGCAGCGTCGGAGGAGGGATTCAGAGCACAGATACGCAGTATTTT; CDR3: CSVGGGIQSTDTQYF
D: NA; V: TRBV2; J: TRBJ2-7; size: NA; DNA: TGTGCCAGCAGTGACCCAGGGAAAGGACGGATCTACGAGCAGTACTTC; CDR3: CASSDPGKGRIYEQYF
D: NA; V: TRBV30; J: TRBJ1-3; size: NA; DNA: TGTGCCTGGAGTGGTGGCGGGGGCCGGTCAGGAAACACCATATATTTT; CDR3: CAWSGGGGRSGNTIYF
D: NA; V: TRBV4-2; J: TRBJ2-7; size: NA; DNA: TGTGCCAGCAGCCAAGATGGGAAGTCTCGGGGGTACTTC; CDR3: CASSQDGKSRGYF
D: TRBD1; V: TRBV27; J: TRBJ2-7; size: NA; DNA: TGTGCCAGCAGTTTATCGATACCGGGACAGGGCCCCTACGAGCAGTACTTC; CDR3: CASSLSIPGQGPYEQYF
D: TRBD2; V: TRBV30; J: TRBJ2-5; size: NA; DNA: TGTGCCTGGAGAAGCGGGGCGGAGACCCAGTACTTC; CDR3: CAWRSGAETQYF
D: TRBD1; V: TRBV10-1; J: TRBJ1-2; size: NA; DNA: TGCGCCAGCAGCGGGACAGGGCTAAACTATGGCTACACCTTC; CDR3: CASSGTGLNYGYTF
D: TRBD1; V: TRBV5-1; J: TRBJ1-3; size: NA; DNA: TGCGCCAGCAGCCCGACAGGGGCGGACTCTGGAAACACCATATATTTT; CDR3: CASSPTGADSGNTIYF
D: TRBD1; V: TRBV6-1; J: TRBJ2-7; size: NA; DNA: TGTGCCAGCAGTGAAACTATGGGACAGGGGGGCTACGAGCAGTACTTC; CDR3: CASSETMGQGGYEQYF
D: TRBD2; V: TRBV2; J: TRBJ2-2; size: NA; DNA: TGTGCCAGCGCACTACTCGCGGGAGCCACCGGGGAGCTGTTTTTT; CDR3: CASALLAGATGELFF
D: NA; V: TRBV14; J: TRBJ2-3; size: NA; DNA: TGTGCCAGCAGCCAAGTCTCCAGTGTAATTGCAGATACGCAGTATTTT; CDR3: CASSQVSSVIADTQYF
D: NA; V: TRBV11-2; J: TRBJ1-1; size: NA; DNA: TGTGCCAGCAGCTTAGGCCGAGGAGCTTTCTTT; CDR3: CASSLGRGAFF
D: NA; V: TRBV2; J: TRBJ1-1; size: NA; DNA: TGTGCCAGCACAGGGGACTCCAACACTGAAGCTTTCTTT; CDR3: CASTGDSNTEAFF
D: NA; V: TRBV6-6; J: TRBJ1-1; size: NA; DNA: TGTGCCAGCAGTCGGTACTGGGACACTGAAGCTTTCTTT; CDR3: CASSRYWDTEAFF
D: TRBD1; V: TRBV2; J: TRBJ1-2; size: NA; DNA: TGTGCCAGCAGCGATGGACAGGCGACCAGCTATGGCTACACCTTC; CDR3: CASSDGQATSYGYTF
D: NA; V: TRBV7-2; J: TRBJ2-3; size: NA; DNA: TGTGCCAGCAGCTTAGCAGGGCTCACAGATACGCAGTATTTT; CDR3: CASSLAGLTDTQYF
D: NA; V: TRBV6-6; J: TRBJ2-1; size: once; DNA: TGTGCCAGCAGTTCTTCAGGAAGGCCCTCCTACAATGAGCAGTTCTTC; CDR3: CASSSSGRPSYNEQFF
D: NA; V: TRBV19; J: TRBJ2-7; size: NA; DNA: TGTGCCAGTAGTCCCCAGGTGAGCTCCTACGAGCAGTACTTC; CDR3: CASSPQVSSYEQYF
D: TRBD1; V: TRBV6-5; J: TRBJ1-2; size: NA; DNA: TGTGCCAGCAGCCTGACAGGGCGGGGAGGCTACACCTTC; CDR3: CASSLTGRGGYTF
D: NA; V: TRBV30; J: TRBJ2-1; size: NA; DNA: TGTGCCTGGCAGACAGCGCAAGATCCTAGCAATGAGCAGTTCTTC; CDR3: CAWQTAQDPSNEQFF
D: NA; V: TRBV15; J: TRBJ1-2; size: NA; DNA: TGTGCCACCAGCAAACAACTTACAGGGACCTATGGCTACACCTTC; CDR3: CATSKQLTGTYGYTF
D: NA; V: TRBV2; J: TRBJ1-2; size: few; DNA: TGTGCCAGCAGTGCTTTGGCAGCGTTTAGTGGCTACACCTTC; CDR3: CASSALAAFSGYTF
D: NA; V: TRBV10-3; J: TRBJ1-1; size: NA; DNA: TGTGCCAGCTTGGGGGAAGGGAACACTGAAGCTTTCTTT; CDR3: CASLGEGNTEAFF
D: NA; V: TRBV5-1; J: TRBJ2-3; size: NA; DNA: TGCGCCAGCAGCTCGGCGGGTCGGCCTGTCCAAGATACGCAGTATTTT; CDR3: CASSSAGRPVQDTQYF
D: NA; V: TRBV9; J: TRBJ1-2; size: NA; DNA: TGTGCCAGCAGCGTAGCAGGCTATGGCTACACCTTC; CDR3: CASSVAGYGYTF
D: NA; V: TRBV6-5; J: TRBJ1-2; size: NA; DNA: TGTGCCAGCAGTTACGGCAGGGCCCTCGGGGGCTACACCTTC; CDR3: CASSYGRALGGYTF
D: NA; V: TRBV19; J: TRBJ1-1; size: NA; DNA: TGTGCCAGTAGTACCTCGCAGGTGAACACTGAAGCTTTCTTT; CDR3: CASSTSQVNTEAFF